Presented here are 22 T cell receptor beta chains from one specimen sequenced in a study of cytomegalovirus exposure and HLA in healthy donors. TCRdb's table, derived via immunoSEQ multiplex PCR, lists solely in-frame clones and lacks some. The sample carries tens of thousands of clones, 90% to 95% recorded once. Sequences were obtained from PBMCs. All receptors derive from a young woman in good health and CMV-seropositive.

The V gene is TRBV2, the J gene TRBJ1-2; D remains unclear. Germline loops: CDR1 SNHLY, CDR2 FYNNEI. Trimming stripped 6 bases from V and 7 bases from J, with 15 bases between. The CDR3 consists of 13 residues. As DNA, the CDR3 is TGTGCCAGCAGCTCGAAATTGACTGGTGGCTACACCTTC. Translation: CASSSKLTGGYTF.

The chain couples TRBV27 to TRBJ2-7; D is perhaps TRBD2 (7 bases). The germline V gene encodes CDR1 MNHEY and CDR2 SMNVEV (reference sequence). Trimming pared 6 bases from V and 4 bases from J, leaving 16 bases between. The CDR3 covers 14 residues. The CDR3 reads CASRIRGGDYEQYF. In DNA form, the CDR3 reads TGTGCCAGCAGGATTAGGGGGGGGGATTACGAGCAGTACTTC.

For the CDR3, the DNA is TGTGCCAGCAGCGTAGGGGGTAGCGGGGGATACAATGAGCAGTTCTTC. As protein: CASSVGGSGGYNEQFF. The J gene is TRBJ2-1, the V gene TRBV9; TRBD2 matches at 9 bases. The junction had 5 bases not matched to a gene; V was cut back by 0 bases and J by 4 bases. This CDR3 spans 16 amino acids. Germline CDR1 reads SGDLS; CDR2 reads YYNGEE.

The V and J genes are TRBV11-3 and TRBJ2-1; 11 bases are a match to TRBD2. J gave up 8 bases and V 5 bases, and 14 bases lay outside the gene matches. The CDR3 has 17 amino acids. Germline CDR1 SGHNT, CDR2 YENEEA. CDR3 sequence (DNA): TGTGCCAGCAGCCCCCTAGCGGGGGGACTCCTGGGCGATGAGCAGTTCTTC. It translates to CASSPLAGGLLGDEQFF.

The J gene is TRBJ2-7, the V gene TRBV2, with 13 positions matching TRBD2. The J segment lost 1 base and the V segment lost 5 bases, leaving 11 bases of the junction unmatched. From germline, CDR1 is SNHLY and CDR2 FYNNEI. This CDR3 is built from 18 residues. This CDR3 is CASSQRRLAGGQSYEQYF. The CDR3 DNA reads TGTGCCAGCAGTCAACGCAGACTAGCGGGAGGTCAATCCTACGAGCAGTACTTC. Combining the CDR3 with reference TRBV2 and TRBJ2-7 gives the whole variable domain EPEVTQTPSHQVTQMGQEVILRCVPISNHLYFYWYRQILGQKVEFLVSFYNNEISEKSEIFDDQFSVERPDGSNFTLKIRSTKLEDSAMYFCASSQRRLAGGQSYEQYFGPGTRLTVT.

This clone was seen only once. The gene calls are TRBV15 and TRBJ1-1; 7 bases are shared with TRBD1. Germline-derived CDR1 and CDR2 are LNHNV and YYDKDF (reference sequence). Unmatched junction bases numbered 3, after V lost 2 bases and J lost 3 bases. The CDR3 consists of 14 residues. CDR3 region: CATSRQGVDTEAFF. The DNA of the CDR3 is TGTGCCACCAGCAGACAGGGGGTTGACACTGAAGCTTTCTTT.

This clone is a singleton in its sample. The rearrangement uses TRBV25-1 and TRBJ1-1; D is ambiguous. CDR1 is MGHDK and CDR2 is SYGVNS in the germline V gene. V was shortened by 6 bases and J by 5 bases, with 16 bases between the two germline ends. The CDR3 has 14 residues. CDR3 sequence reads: CASSPVGSGTEAFF. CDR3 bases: TGTGCCAGCAGCCCGGTCGGGTCGGGAACTGAAGCTTTCTTT.

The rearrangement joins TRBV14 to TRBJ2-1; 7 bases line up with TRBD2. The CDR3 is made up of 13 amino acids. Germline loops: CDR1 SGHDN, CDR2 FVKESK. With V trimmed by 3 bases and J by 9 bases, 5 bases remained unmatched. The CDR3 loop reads CASSQFGGGEQFF. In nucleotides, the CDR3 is TGTGCCAGCAGCCAGTTTGGGGGGGGTGAGCAGTTCTTC.

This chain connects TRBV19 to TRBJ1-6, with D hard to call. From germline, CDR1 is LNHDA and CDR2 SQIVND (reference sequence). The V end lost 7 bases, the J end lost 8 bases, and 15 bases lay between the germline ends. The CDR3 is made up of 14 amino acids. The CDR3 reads CASNLRGPDSPLHF. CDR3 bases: TGTGCCAGTAATTTGAGAGGGCCGGATTCACCCCTCCACTTT.

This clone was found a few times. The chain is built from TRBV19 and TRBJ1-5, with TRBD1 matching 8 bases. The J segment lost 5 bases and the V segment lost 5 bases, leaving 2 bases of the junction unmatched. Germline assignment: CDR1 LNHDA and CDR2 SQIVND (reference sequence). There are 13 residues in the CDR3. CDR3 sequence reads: CASSPGGDQPQHF. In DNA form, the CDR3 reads TGTGCCAGTAGTCCAGGGGGCGATCAGCCCCAGCATTTT.

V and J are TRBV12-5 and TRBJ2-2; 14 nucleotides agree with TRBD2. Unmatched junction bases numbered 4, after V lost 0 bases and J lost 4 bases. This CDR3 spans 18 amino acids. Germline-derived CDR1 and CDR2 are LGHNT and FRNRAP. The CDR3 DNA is TGTGCTAGTGGTTTGGTCGGACTAGCGGGAGGACGCACCGGGGAGCTGTTTTTT. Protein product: CASGLVGLAGGRTGELFF.

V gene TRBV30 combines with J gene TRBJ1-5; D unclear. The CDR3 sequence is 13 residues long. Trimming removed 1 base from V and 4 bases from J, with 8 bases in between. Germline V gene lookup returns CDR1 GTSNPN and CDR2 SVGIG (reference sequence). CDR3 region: CAWSGSENQPQHF. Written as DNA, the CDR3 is TGTGCCTGGAGTGGGAGCGAAAATCAGCCCCAGCATTTT.

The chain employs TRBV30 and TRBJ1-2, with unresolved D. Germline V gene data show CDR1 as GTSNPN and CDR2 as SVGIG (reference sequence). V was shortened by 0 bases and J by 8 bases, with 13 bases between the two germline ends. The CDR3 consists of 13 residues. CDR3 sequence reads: CAWSVGGEGGYTF. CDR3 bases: TGTGCCTGGAGTGTAGGTGGAGAGGGAGGCTACACCTTC.

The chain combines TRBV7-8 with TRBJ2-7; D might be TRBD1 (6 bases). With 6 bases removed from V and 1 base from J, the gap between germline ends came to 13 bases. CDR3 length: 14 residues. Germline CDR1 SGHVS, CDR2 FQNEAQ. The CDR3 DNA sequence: TGTGCCAGCAGGGCGAACAGGGTGTCCTACGAGCAGTACTTC. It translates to CASRANRVSYEQYF.

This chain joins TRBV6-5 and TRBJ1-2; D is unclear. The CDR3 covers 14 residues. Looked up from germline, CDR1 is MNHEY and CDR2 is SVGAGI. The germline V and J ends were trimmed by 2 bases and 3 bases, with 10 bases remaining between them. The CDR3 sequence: CASSYAGGDYGYTF. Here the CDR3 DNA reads TGTGCCAGCAGTTACGCAGGCGGGGACTATGGCTACACCTTC.

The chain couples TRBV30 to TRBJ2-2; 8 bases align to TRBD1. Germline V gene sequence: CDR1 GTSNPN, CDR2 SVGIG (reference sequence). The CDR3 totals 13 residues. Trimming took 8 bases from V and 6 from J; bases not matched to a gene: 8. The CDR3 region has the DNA TGTGCCCGAGAACACAGGGGGGCCGGGGAGCTGTTTTTT. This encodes CAREHRGAGELFF.

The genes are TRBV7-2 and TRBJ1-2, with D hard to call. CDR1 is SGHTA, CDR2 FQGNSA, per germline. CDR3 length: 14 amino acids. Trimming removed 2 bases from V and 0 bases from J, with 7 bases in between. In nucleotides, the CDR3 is TGTGCCAGCAGCTTATTTGGAGCTAACTATGGCTACACCTTC. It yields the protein CASSLFGANYGYTF.

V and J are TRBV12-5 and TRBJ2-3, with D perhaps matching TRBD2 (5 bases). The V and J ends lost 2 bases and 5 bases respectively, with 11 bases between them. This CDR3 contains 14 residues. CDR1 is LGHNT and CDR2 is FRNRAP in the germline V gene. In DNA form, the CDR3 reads TGTGCTAGTGGTTTGATTGGGAGTAGAGATACGCAGTATTTT. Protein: CASGLIGSRDTQYF.

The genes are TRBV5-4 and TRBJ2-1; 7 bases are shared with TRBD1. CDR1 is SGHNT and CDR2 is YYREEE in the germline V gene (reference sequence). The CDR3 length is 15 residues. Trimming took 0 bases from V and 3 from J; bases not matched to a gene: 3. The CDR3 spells CASSLDRGLYNEQFF. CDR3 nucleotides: TGTGCCAGCAGCTTGGATAGGGGGCTCTACAATGAGCAGTTCTTC. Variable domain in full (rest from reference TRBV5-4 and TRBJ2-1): ETGVTQSPTHLIKTRGQQVTLRCSSQSGHNTVSWYQQALGQGPQFIFQYYREEENGRGNFPPRFSGLQFPNYSSELNVNALELDDSALYLCASSLDRGLYNEQFFGPGTRLTVL.

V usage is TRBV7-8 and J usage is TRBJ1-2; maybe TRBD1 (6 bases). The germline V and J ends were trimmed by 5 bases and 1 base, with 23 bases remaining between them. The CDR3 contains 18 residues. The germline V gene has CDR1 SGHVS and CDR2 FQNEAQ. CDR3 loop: CASSLYPIGQMFNYGYTF. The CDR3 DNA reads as TGTGCCAGCAGCCTGTACCCCATCGGACAGATGTTTAACTATGGCTACACCTTC.

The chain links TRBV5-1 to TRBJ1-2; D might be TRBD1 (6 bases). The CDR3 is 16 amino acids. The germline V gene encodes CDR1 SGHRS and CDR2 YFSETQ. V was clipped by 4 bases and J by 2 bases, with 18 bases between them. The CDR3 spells CASSPVGGPRNYGYTF. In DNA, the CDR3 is TGCGCCAGCAGCCCTGTCGGGGGGCCCAGGAACTATGGCTACACCTTC.

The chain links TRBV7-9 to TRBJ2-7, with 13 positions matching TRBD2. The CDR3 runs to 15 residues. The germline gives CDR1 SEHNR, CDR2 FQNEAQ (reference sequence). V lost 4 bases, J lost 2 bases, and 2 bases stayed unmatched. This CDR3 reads CASSSLAGGTYEQYF. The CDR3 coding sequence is TGTGCCAGCAGCTCACTAGCGGGGGGGACCTACGAGCAGTACTTC.